The 31 T cell receptor beta chains given below trace back to one sample, sequenced in a study of T cell repertoires in cytomegalovirus infection. Using its own MiXCR run on the reads, TCRdb lists one record per CDR3 protein. Here the sample spans about 130,000 distinct CDR3 sequences, under 30% being singletons. Their antigens remain unidentified. Sequencing used PBMCs, sequenced either directly or after in vitro stimulation (not recorded which). These receptors all come from a human donor in good health (CMV status not recorded). Some clones in this sample may be carry-over from other donors' samples.

Only a few counts were recorded for this clonotype. This chain connects TRBV5-5 to TRBJ1-5, with D tentatively TRBD1 (5 bases). CDR1 and CDR2 from the germline V gene are SGHKS and YYEKEE (reference sequence). The V end was cut by 4 bases, the J end by 0 bases, with 11 bases between. The CDR3 has 15 residues. CDR3 in DNA: TGTGCCAGCAGCGCTACAGGTAATAGCAATCAGCCCCAGCATTTT. Its translation: CASSATGNSNQPQHF.

This clonotype was detected ten times or more. The gene calls are TRBV7-2 and TRBJ2-7; D is perhaps TRBD2 (5 bases). The CDR3 covers 14 residues. V lost 5 bases, J lost 0 bases, and 11 bases lay in between. Germline values: CDR1 SGHTA, CDR2 FQGNSA. The CDR3 DNA reads as TGTGCCAGCAGCCCTAGCTCGGGCTCCTACGAGCAGTACTTC. Its protein is CASSPSSGSYEQYF. The variable domain in full, completed from reference TRBV7-2 and TRBJ2-7, reads GAGVSQSPSNKVTEKGKDVELRCDPISGHTALYWYRQSLGQGLEFLIYFQGNSAPDKSGLPSDRFSAERTGGSVSTLTIQRTQQEDSAVYLCASSPSSGSYEQYFGPGTRLTVT.

This chain joins TRBV6-1 and TRBJ2-5; D may be TRBD2 (5 bases). The CDR3 is made up of 15 amino acids. Germline CDR1 reads MNHNS; CDR2 reads SASEGT. V was cut by 8 bases and J by 10 bases, with 26 bases left in between. The CDR3 region is CASSLSRSQIEGQYF. The CDR3 DNA reads as TGTGCCAGCTCTCTTTCGCGATCTCAGATTGAGGGCCAGTACTTC.

This clonotype appeared many times. V usage is TRBV7-6 and J usage is TRBJ2-2, with D possibly matching TRBD2 (6 bases). Per germline, CDR1 SGHVS and CDR2 FNYEAQ. CDR3 length equals 14 residues. Trimming took 3 bases from V and 2 from J, leaving 7 bases between them. This CDR3 reads CASSLGTNTGELFF. The CDR3 DNA reads as TGTGCCAGCAGCTTGGGGACTAACACCGGGGAGCTGTTTTTT.

The rearrangement uses TRBV11-2 and TRBJ2-1; TRBD2 aligns across 7 bases. V was pared by 1 base and J by 10 bases, with 4 bases of the junction left unmatched. The CDR3 has 13 amino acids. Germline V gives CDR1 SGHAT, CDR2 FQNNGV. CDR3 in DNA: TGTGCCAGCAGCTTAGTCGGTAGCGGGGAGCAGTTCTTC. Translation: CASSLVGSGEQFF. Full variable domain (remainder filled in from reference TRBV11-2 and TRBJ2-1): EAGVAQSPRYKIIEKRQSVAFWCNPISGHATLYWYQQILGQGPKLLIQFQNNGVVDDSQLPKDRFSAERLKGVDSTLKIQPAKLEDSAVYLCASSLVGSGEQFFGPGTRLTVL.

In its sample, this clonotype was seen many times. This chain links TRBV7-9 with TRBJ1-5; 9 bases map to TRBD1. The germline CDR1 and CDR2 sequences are SEHNR and FQNEAQ (reference sequence). The CDR3 extends over 15 amino acids. The V segment lost 4 bases and the J segment 2 bases; nucleotides outside the gene matches: 3. The CDR3 coding sequence is TGTGCCAGCAGCTGGGGACAGGGTGGCAATCAGCCCCAGCATTTT. Translation: CASSWGQGGNQPQHF.

The chain recombines TRBV20-1 with TRBJ2-3, with TRBD2 as a possible D gene (6 bases). This CDR3 comprises 17 residues. Per germline, CDR1 DFQATT and CDR2 SNEGSKA (reference sequence). V gave up 4 bases and J gave up 0 bases, with 20 bases separating them. DNA of the CDR3: TGCAGTGCTACCCTTATGGCCGCGGGACCCAGCACAGATACGCAGTATTTT. Protein sequence: CSATLMAAGPSTDTQYF.

This clonotype has just a few counts. This chain connects TRBV3-1 to TRBJ2-1; TRBD2 matches 8 bases. This CDR3 has 17 residues. Trimming cost V 0 bases and J 5 bases; bases outside gene matches: 9. Per germline, CDR1 LGHDT and CDR2 YNNKEL (reference sequence). CDR3 in amino acids: CASSQEVTSGIDNEQFF. In DNA, the CDR3 is TGTGCCAGCAGCCAAGAAGTAACTAGCGGAATTGACAATGAGCAGTTCTTC.

The table lists this clonotype with a few counts. For the CDR3, the DNA is TGTGCCAGCCGAGGACTAGCGGGAGGGGGCGGGGAGCTGTTTTTT. It codes for CASRGLAGGGGELFF. The chain recombines TRBV19 with TRBJ2-2; 15 nucleotides agree with TRBD2. The CDR3 covers 15 residues. Germline V gene lookup returns CDR1 LNHDA and CDR2 SQIVND (reference sequence). The V gene end was trimmed by 9 bases and the J gene end by 7 bases; junction bases not matched to a gene: 6.

About this clonotype itself: One junction end disagrees with the germline gene, perhaps due to a read error. The rearrangement joins TRBV24-1 to TRBJ2-2; tentative D call: TRBD1 (6 bases). Germline loops: CDR1 KGHDR, CDR2 SFDVKD. The length of the CDR3 is 15 residues. The CDR3 is CASSDPRGNTGELFF. CDR3 bases: TGTGCCTCCAGTGATCCCAGGGGGAACACCGGGGAGCTGTTTTTT.

There are a few counts of this clonotype. The chain uses TRBV7-2 and TRBJ2-7; 10 bases agree with TRBD2. From germline, CDR1 is SGHTA and CDR2 FQGNSA. V trimming: 7 bases; J trimming: 6 bases; junction bases outside the gene matches: 9. CDR3 length: 14 residues. The CDR3 loop is CASNKAGGPTEQYF. CDR3 nucleotide sequence: TGTGCCAGCAACAAAGCGGGAGGGCCAACCGAGCAGTACTTC.

This clonotype was observed a handful of times. The V call is TRBV4-1, the J call TRBJ2-3, with D maybe TRBD1 (5 bases). There are 17 residues in the CDR3. The germline gives CDR1 MGHRA, CDR2 YSYEKL. Trimming shortened V by 2 bases and J by 0 bases, and 15 bases separated the two germline ends. In nucleotides, the CDR3 is TGCGCCAGCAGCCAACCGCTACAGGCGCCGAGCACAGATACGCAGTATTTT. Its translation is CASSQPLQAPSTDTQYF.

In this sample, this clonotype turned up a few times. The chain couples TRBV6-5 to TRBJ2-3; TRBD2 is a possible D gene (5 bases). The germline V and J ends were trimmed by 4 bases and 0 bases, with 11 bases remaining between them. The germline V gene encodes CDR1 MNHEY and CDR2 SVGAGI. The CDR3 runs to 15 residues. In DNA form, the CDR3 reads TGTGCCAGCAGTTGGGCTAGCAAAAGCACAGATACGCAGTATTTT. Protein sequence: CASSWASKSTDTQYF.

This clonotype was counted at least ten times. The J gene is TRBJ2-2, the V gene TRBV7-6; D gene unclear. V was shortened by 5 bases and J by 0 bases, with 13 bases between the two germline ends. CDR3 size: 16 residues. Germline lookup yields CDR1 SGHVS and CDR2 FNYEAQ. The CDR3 is CASSPTGVTNTGELFF. CDR3 bases: TGTGCCAGCAGCCCCACTGGGGTCACGAACACCGGGGAGCTGTTTTTT. Full variable domain (missing parts from reference TRBV7-6 and TRBJ2-2): GAGVSQSPRYKVTKRGQDVALRCDPISGHVSLYWYRQALGQGPEFLTYFNYEAQQDKSGLPNDRFSAERPEGSISTLTIQRTEQRDSAMYRCASSPTGVTNTGELFFGEGSRLTVL.

V usage is TRBV25-1 and J usage is TRBJ1-1, with D uncertain. Trimming removed 4 bases from V and 1 base from J, with 7 bases in between. Germline CDR1 is MGHDK and CDR2 is SYGVNS. The CDR3 has 13 residues. The CDR3 sequence is CASSAGWNTEAFF. As DNA, the CDR3 is TGTGCCAGCAGTGCGGGCTGGAACACTGAAGCTTTCTTT.

At least ten counts were recorded for this clonotype. V gene TRBV7-2 combines with J gene TRBJ1-5; 7 bases are a match to TRBD1. V lost 4 bases to trimming and J lost 7 bases; unmatched junction nucleotides: 7. This CDR3 comprises 14 residues. From germline, CDR1 is SGHTA and CDR2 FQGNSA. The CDR3 DNA reads as TGTGCCAGCAGCTCCCCTTACAGGGGCCAGCCCCAGCATTTT. Protein sequence: CASSSPYRGQPQHF. The full variable domain, rest sourced from reference TRBV7-2 and TRBJ1-5, is GAGVSQSPSNKVTEKGKDVELRCDPISGHTALYWYRQSLGQGLEFLIYFQGNSAPDKSGLPSDRFSAERTGGSVSTLTIQRTQQEDSAVYLCASSSPYRGQPQHFGDGTRLSIL.

The table lists this clonotype with many counts. The CDR3: CASSPPASWETQYF. CDR3 bases: TGTGCCAGCAGTCCCCCTGCGTCTTGGGAGACCCAGTACTTC. This chain links TRBV28 with TRBJ2-5; D is unclear. The CDR3 is 14 amino acids. V was clipped by 5 bases and J by 5 bases, with 15 bases between them. Per the germline V gene, CDR1 is MDHEN and CDR2 is SYDVKM. The full variable domain, rest sourced from reference TRBV28 and TRBJ2-5, is DVKVTQSSRYLVKRTGEKVFLECVQDMDHENMFWYRQDPGLGLRLIYFSYDVKMKEKGDIPEGYSVSREKKERFSLILESASTNQTSMYLCASSPPASWETQYFGPGTRLLVL.

This clonotype turned up a few times. The chain joins TRBV7-2 to TRBJ2-2; 11 bases are shared with TRBD2. The CDR3 length is 16 residues. Germline V CDR1 and CDR2: SGHTA, FQGNSA. The ends lost 11 bases at V and 5 bases at J; junction bases unmatched: 13. CDR3 bases: TGTGCCGCCGGAGTAGCGGGAGGGCCGAGAACCGGGGAGCTGTTTTTT. Its protein is CAAGVAGGPRTGELFF.

This clonotype has at least ten counts. The chain couples TRBV7-3 to TRBJ1-4; TRBD1 matches 9 bases. Germline assignment: CDR1 SGHTA and CDR2 FQGTGA. The junction had 4 bases not matched to a gene; V was cut back by 0 bases and J by 8 bases. The CDR3 is 15 residues long. For the CDR3, the DNA is TGTGCCAGCAGCTTAACCGGGACAGGGAGGGAAAAACTGTTTTTT. This sequence encodes CASSLTGTGREKLFF.

The chain recombines TRBV4-1 with TRBJ2-7; 7 bases are a match to TRBD1. With 1 base clipped from V and 0 bases from J, the junction kept 3 bases outside the gene matches. The V gene's germline CDR1 is MGHRA and CDR2 YSYEKL. The CDR3 sequence is 15 residues long. The CDR3 protein is CASSQARDSSYEQYF. DNA for the CDR3: TGCGCCAGCAGCCAAGCCCGGGACAGCTCCTACGAGCAGTACTTC.

The chain has TRBV7-2 and TRBJ1-4; the D is unclear. Trimming removed 6 bases at V and 5 bases at J, with 7 bases between. Looked up from germline, CDR1 is SGHTA and CDR2 is FQGNSA. The CDR3 has 12 residues. The CDR3 spells CASRRGNEKLFF. The CDR3 DNA sequence: TGTGCCAGCAGGAGAGGCAATGAAAAACTGTTTTTT.

The rearrangement links TRBV13 to TRBJ2-3; 11 positions agree with TRBD2. Trimming at V came to 2 bases and at J to 6 bases, leaving 10 bases not matched to a gene. This CDR3 spans 17 amino acids. From germline, CDR1 is PRHDT and CDR2 FYEKMQ (reference sequence). CDR3 DNA sequence: TGTGCCAGCAGCTTAACGGTCAAACTAGCGGGAGCGGATACGCAGTATTTT. Translation: CASSLTVKLAGADTQYF.

At least ten counts were recorded for this clonotype. The V call is TRBV12-5, the J call TRBJ1-1; D is possibly TRBD1 (6 bases). Germline V gives CDR1 LGHNT, CDR2 FRNRAP. The CDR3 has 16 residues. V was shortened by 1 base and J by 6 bases, with 18 bases between the two germline ends. This CDR3 reads CASGLELQGVIAEAFF. DNA of the CDR3: TGTGCTAGTGGTTTGGAGCTACAGGGAGTGATCGCTGAAGCTTTCTTT.

This clonotype was counted many times. The gene calls are TRBV6-2 or TRBV6-3 and TRBJ1-1; the D gene is possibly TRBD1 (6 bases). V was clipped by 6 bases and J by 4 bases, with 18 bases between them. This CDR3 is 15 amino acids long. Looked up from germline, CDR1 is MNHEY and CDR2 is SVGEGT. CDR3: CASRDFRQEGTEAFF. CDR3 nucleotide sequence: TGTGCCAGCAGGGACTTCAGACAGGAAGGCACTGAAGCTTTCTTT.

This clonotype was seen repeatedly, ten times or more. DNA of the CDR3: TGTGCCAGCAGTTACTCGTCAGGGACAGCAACCCTACCCTCCTACGAGCAGTACTTC. This codes for CASSYSSGTATLPSYEQYF. The rearrangement links TRBV6-6 to TRBJ2-7; TRBD1 aligns across 7 bases. This CDR3 region has 19 residues. CDR1 MNHNY and CDR2 SVGAGI come from the germline V gene (reference sequence). With 0 bases clipped from V and 0 bases from J, the junction kept 14 bases outside the gene matches.

This clonotype was observed a few times. This chain uses TRBV6-8 with TRBJ2-7; TRBD2 agrees at 12 bases. The ends lost 8 bases at V and 4 bases at J; junction bases unmatched: 6. The CDR3 totals 14 residues. Germline-derived CDR1 and CDR2 are MNHGY and SAAAGT. The CDR3 is CASGEGLAGYEQYV. The CDR3 DNA follows: TGTGCCAGCGGAGAGGGACTAGCGGGTTACGAGCAGTACGTC.

This clonotype showed up just once. V usage is TRBV7-3 and J usage is TRBJ1-1; no reliable D call. The CDR3 has 13 residues. V lost 4 bases and J lost 5, with 11 bases in between. Germline lookup yields CDR1 SGHTA and CDR2 FQGTGA. The CDR3 bases are TGTGCCAGCAGCTCGGGAGGAACTACTGAAGCTTTCTTT. It encodes CASSSGGTTEAFF.

This clonotype occurred once. V usage is TRBV20-1 and J usage is TRBJ2-5, with 11 bases matching TRBD2. J gave up 5 bases and V 5 bases, and 7 bases lay outside the gene matches. CDR3 length: 14 residues. Germline CDR1 DFQATT, CDR2 SNEGSKA (reference sequence). The CDR3 is CSADSGRGRETQYF. The CDR3 DNA follows: TGCAGTGCTGATAGCGGGAGGGGCCGCGAGACCCAGTACTTC.

The rearrangement links TRBV25-1 to TRBJ2-1; D not certain. The length of the CDR3 is 13 residues. V gave up 2 bases and J gave up 4 bases, with 6 bases separating them. Germline assignment: CDR1 MGHDK and CDR2 SYGVNS. The CDR3 region has the DNA TGTGCCAGCAGTGAAGGAGTTTACAATGAGCAGTTCTTC. It translates to CASSEGVYNEQFF.

This clonotype was picked up a small number of times. The chain is built from TRBV28 and TRBJ2-1, with TRBD1 matching 12 bases. V lost 3 bases to trimming and J lost 8 bases; unmatched junction nucleotides: 2. Germline lookup yields CDR1 MDHEN and CDR2 SYDVKM. The CDR3 loop spans 14 amino acids. The CDR3 loop is CASSLGQGADEQFF. Here the CDR3 DNA reads TGTGCCAGCAGTTTGGGACAGGGGGCTGATGAGCAGTTCTTC.

This clonotype was found a few times. The chain uses TRBV10-3 and TRBJ1-2, with 7 bases that match TRBD1. CDR1 and CDR2 from the germline V gene are ENHRY and SYGVKD. The CDR3 runs 14 residues. V was clipped by 7 bases and J by 0 bases; unmatched bases: 5. Here the CDR3 DNA reads TGTGCCATCACGACAGGGAGAGCTAACTATGGCTACACCTTC. Translation: CAITTGRANYGYTF.